The rows below give T cell receptor beta chains drawn from one sample of a study of shared clonotypes between healthy human individuals. Clones were sequenced by immunoSEQ multiplex PCR, and TCRdb holds only the in-frame ones, with some missing. The table includes roughly 700,000 clones, less than 95% detected once. The sequenced sample was memory CD8+ T cells from PBMCs. The receptors derive from a man aged 18 to 29 in good health. Some clones in this sample may be carry-over from other donors' samples. CDR3s include the opening cysteine and the closing phenylalanine or tryptophan. The order of the fields is clone size, J gene, V gene, D gene, CDR3 DNA, CDR3 protein. D genes are given only for firm matches. Size is omitted from some rows. Given values are once, few, many or a class for expanded clones.

>-|TRBJ2-7|TRBV27|TRBD2
TGTGCCAGCAGTTTAGCGGGAGCGGCCCACGAGCAGTACTTC
CASSLAGAAHEQYF
>-|TRBJ1-1|TRBV27|-
TGTGCCAGCAGTTTATACAGCCCGAACACTGAAGCTTTCTTT
CASSLYSPNTEAFF
>-|TRBJ2-7|TRBV7-9|-
TGTGCCAGCAGCTTAATCCCAGCGGCAAGCTCCTACGAGCAGTACTTC
CASSLIPAASSYEQYF
>-|TRBJ2-7|TRBV28|-
TGTGCCAGCAGTTTATACCCGGACTCCTACGAGCAGTACTTC
CASSLYPDSYEQYF
>few|TRBJ1-1|TRBV9|-
TGTGCCAGCAGTGGCGGGACTGAAGCTTTCTTT
CASSGGTEAFF
>-|TRBJ2-7|TRBV13|-
TGTGCCAGCAGCTCCGGACTGAACTACGAGCAGTACTTC
CASSSGLNYEQYF
>-|TRBJ1-1|TRBV4-2|-
TGTGCCAGCAGCCAAGTCAATAGACAAAACACTGAAGCTTTCTTT
CASSQVNRQNTEAFF
>-|TRBJ2-3|TRBV15|-
TGTGCCACCAGCACCCTCCCCGCCGGGACGCGGAGCACAGATACGCAGTATTTT
CATSTLPAGTRSTDTQYF
>-|TRBJ2-7|TRBV5-6|TRBD2
TGTGCCAGCAGCTTGGGAGGCGGGAGAGGCGAGCAGTACTTC
CASSLGGGRGEQYF
>-|TRBJ1-1|TRBV6-6|-
TGTGCCAGCAGAGACCTCGTCAGCAGAGCAACTGAAGCTTTCTTT
CASRDLVSRATEAFF
>-|TRBJ2-1|TRBV5-4|-
TGTGCCAGCAGCTTGGGTTCCAGGGTGGTCGACAATGAGCAGTTCTTC
CASSLGSRVVDNEQFF
>once|TRBJ2-1|TRBV2|TRBD2
TGTGCCAGCAAACGCCCGACTAGCGGGAGTCCCTCACACAATGAGCAGTTCTTC
CASKRPTSGSPSHNEQFF
>-|TRBJ2-2|TRBV28|-
TGTGCCAGCAGCCTAACTGGGGGTACCGGGGAGCTGTTTTTT
CASSLTGGTGELFF
>-|TRBJ2-1|TRBV4-1|-
TGCGCCAGCAGCCCCTACGTAGCAGGAGCTTTTTTTGGGAATGAGCAGTTCTTC
CASSPYVAGAFFGNEQFF
>-|TRBJ1-1|TRBV4-2|-
TGTGCCAGCACCCAAGAAAGGGCGGGAGCTGAAGCTTTCTTT
CASTQERAGAEAFF
>-|TRBJ2-4|TRBV5-1|TRBD1
TGCGCCAGCAGCTCGAAATCCGACAGGGGACTCCTAGCCAAAAACATTCAGTACTTC
CASSSKSDRGLLAKNIQYF
>-|TRBJ1-5|TRBV19|TRBD1
TGTGCCAGTAGTCTACAGGGGCTAGGCAATCAGCCCCAGCATTTT
CASSLQGLGNQPQHF
>-|TRBJ2-7|TRBV27|TRBD1
TGTGCCAGCAGTTCCTCACAGGGGGAGAAGGGAGAGCAGTACTTC
CASSSSQGEKGEQYF
>-|TRBJ1-3|TRBV9|-
TGTGCCAGCAGCAAGGCTAACTCTGGAAACACCATATATTTT
CASSKANSGNTIYF
>-|TRBJ2-7|TRBV28|-
TGTGCCAGCAGTTTGGACAGCCGTCATTACTACGAGCAGTACTTC
CASSLDSRHYYEQYF
>-|TRBJ2-1|TRBV29-1|-
TGCAGCGCTACCCCGGGACAATACAATGAGCAGTTCTTC
CSATPGQYNEQFF
>-|TRBJ2-7|TRBV19|-
TGTGCCAGTAGTATAGTAGGCGGGCCAGGCTCCTACGAGCAGTACTTC
CASSIVGGPGSYEQYF
>-|TRBJ1-2|TRBV5-5|-
TGTGCCAGCAGCTTGGAGGCGGTCCGGCCAGCCATAAGGGACTATGGCTACACCTTC
CASSLEAVRPAIRDYGYTF
>-|TRBJ1-2|TRBV19|-
TGTGCCAGTAGAGACGACGCCTTCTATGGCTACACCTTC
CASRDDAFYGYTF
>-|TRBJ2-2|TRBV7-2|-
TGTGCCAGCAGCTGGCCCAGGGAAAAGAACACCGGGGAGCTGTTTTTT
CASSWPREKNTGELFF
>-|TRBJ2-5|TRBV7-9|-
TGTGCCAGCAGCCCGCCCGGACTTACCGGGGGAGAGACCCAGTACTTC
CASSPPGLTGGETQYF
>-|TRBJ1-1|TRBV5-6|-
TGTGCCAGCAGCTTCAGGGGCGGCACTGAAGCTTTCTTT
CASSFRGGTEAFF
>-|TRBJ2-7|TRBV10-3|TRBD2
TGTGCCATCAGTGATAGCGGGAGGAACGAGCAGTACTTC
CAISDSGRNEQYF
>-|TRBJ2-1|TRBV23-1|TRBD2
TGCGCCAGCAGTCAACCCAACGGGAGGGCCCCCTACAATGAGCAGTTCTTC
CASSQPNGRAPYNEQFF
>-|TRBJ2-3|TRBV4-3|TRBD2
TGCGCCAGCAGCCGCATTAGCGGGAGTACAGATACGCAGTATTTT
CASSRISGSTDTQYF
>many|TRBJ2-6|TRBV6-4|-
TGTGCCAGCAGTACTAGTTCTGGGGCCAACGTCCTGACTTTC
CASSTSSGANVLTF
>-|TRBJ2-7|TRBV19|-
TGTGCCAGTAGAAGGGACGACGGTAGCTCCTACGAGCAGTACTTC
CASRRDDGSSYEQYF
>-|TRBJ2-7|TRBV5-1|TRBD1
TGCGCCAGCAGCCTCGTGGGGACAGGGGGTGGTTCCGAGCAGTACTTC
CASSLVGTGGGSEQYF
>-|TRBJ2-2|TRBV2|-
TGTGCCAGCACGGGTTGGCAGCCCACCGGGGAGCTGTTTTTT
CASTGWQPTGELFF